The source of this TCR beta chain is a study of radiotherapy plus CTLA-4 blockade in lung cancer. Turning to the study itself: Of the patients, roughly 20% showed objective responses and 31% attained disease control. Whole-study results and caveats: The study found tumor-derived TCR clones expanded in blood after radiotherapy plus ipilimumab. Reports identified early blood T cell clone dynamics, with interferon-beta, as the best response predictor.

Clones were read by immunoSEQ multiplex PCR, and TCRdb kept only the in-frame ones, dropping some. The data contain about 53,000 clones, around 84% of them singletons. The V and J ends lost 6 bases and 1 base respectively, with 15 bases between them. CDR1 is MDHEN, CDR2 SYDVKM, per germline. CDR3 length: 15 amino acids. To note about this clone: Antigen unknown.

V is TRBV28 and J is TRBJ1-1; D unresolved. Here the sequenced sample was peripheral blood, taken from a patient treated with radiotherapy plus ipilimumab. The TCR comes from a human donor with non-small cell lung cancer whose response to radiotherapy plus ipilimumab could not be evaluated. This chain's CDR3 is CASRVWSSSNTEAFF. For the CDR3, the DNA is TGTGCCAGCAGAGTTTGGAGCAGTTCGAACACTGAAGCTTTCTTT.